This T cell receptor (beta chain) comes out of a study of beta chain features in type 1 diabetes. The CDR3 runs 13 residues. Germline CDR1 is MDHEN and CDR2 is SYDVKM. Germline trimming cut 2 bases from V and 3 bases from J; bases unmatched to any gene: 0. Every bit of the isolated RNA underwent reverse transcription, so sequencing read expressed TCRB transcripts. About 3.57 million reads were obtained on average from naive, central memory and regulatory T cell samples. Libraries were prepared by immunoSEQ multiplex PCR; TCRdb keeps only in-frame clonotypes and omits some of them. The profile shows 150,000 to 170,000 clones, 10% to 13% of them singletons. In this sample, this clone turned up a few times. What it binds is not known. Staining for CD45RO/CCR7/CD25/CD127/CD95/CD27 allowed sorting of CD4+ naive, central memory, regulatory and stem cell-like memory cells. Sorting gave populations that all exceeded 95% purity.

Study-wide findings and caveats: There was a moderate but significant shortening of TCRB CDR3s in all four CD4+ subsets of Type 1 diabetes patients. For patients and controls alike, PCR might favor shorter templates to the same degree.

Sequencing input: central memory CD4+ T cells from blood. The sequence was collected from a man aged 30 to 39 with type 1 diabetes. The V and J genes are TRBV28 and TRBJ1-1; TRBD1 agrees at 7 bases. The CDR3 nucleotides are TGTGCCAGCAGTTTACAGGGGGACACTGAAGCTTTCTTT. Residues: CASSLQGDTEAFF. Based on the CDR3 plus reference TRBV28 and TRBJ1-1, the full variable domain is DVKVTQSSRYLVKRTGEKVFLECVQDMDHENMFWYRQDPGLGLRLIYFSYDVKMKEKGDIPEGYSVSREKKERFSLILESASTNQTSMYLCASSLQGDTEAFFGQGTRLTVV.